This T cell receptor (beta chain) was sequenced in a study of cytomegalovirus exposure and HLA in healthy donors. This CDR3 has 18 residues. From germline, CDR1 is LGHNT and CDR2 FRNRAP. Trimming stripped 0 bases from V and 7 bases from J, with 24 bases between. The PCR employed 60 Vbeta primers together with 13 Jbeta primers. The data were produced by immunoSEQ multiplex PCR, yet TCRdb's version contains in-frame clones alone and is incomplete. The table lists some 200,000 clones, about two thirds of them singletons, with roughly 2.5% in the top ten. Input material: PBMCs. The chain couples TRBV12-5 to TRBJ1-2; D not resolved. This sequence originates from a man aged 35-49 years in good health and CMV-seropositive. CDR3 in amino acids: CASGLVLRDGPENPGYTF. CDR3 sequence (DNA): TGTGCTAGTGGTTTGGTACTCCGCGATGGGCCCGAGAATCCTGGCTACACCTTC.